This TCR beta chain was captured by sequencing in a study of T cells in Graves' hyperthyroidism and ophthalmopathy. About the research overall: Pretreatment peripheral blood was obtained at initial diagnosis. Whole-study findings and limits: Patients with ophthalmopathy were separated from those with stable hyperthyroidism by a 13 V-J model.

The CDR3 is 15 residues long. Germline CDR1 reads MNHEY; CDR2 reads SMNVEV (reference sequence). The V segment lost 6 bases and the J segment 4 bases; nucleotides outside the gene matches: 9. Authors of the study amplified TCR beta CDR3 regions from RNA transcripts. The HTBI set primed first-round TCR CDR3 RT-PCR. TCRdb reanalysed the multiplex PCR reads using MiXCR and keeps one entry per CDR3 protein. The table has a few hundred thousand distinct CDR3 sequences, roughly 15% seen once. This clonotype was observed many times. Its target is unknown. Uncontrolled infection, other autoimmune disease, pregnancy or lactation led to exclusion.

The source of this sequence is a woman aged 40 to 50 with Graves' ophthalmopathy. The rearrangement links TRBV27 to TRBJ1-2; 9 bases align to TRBD1. Sequencing was done on a sample of blood. CDR3 nucleotides: TGTGCCAGCAGGGGACAGGGAAATATTCCCTATGGCTACACCTTC. Translating it yields CASRGQGNIPYGYTF.